This TCR beta chain derives from a study of blood T cells in healthy people across ages. The second PCR ran about 6 to 11 cycles with a sample-barcoded 5' primer and J-beta primers. TCRdb fed the 5' RACE reads into MiXCR, producing one record per CDR3 protein. The sample has about 730,000 distinct CDR3 sequences, roughly 44% seen once. Germline V gene data show CDR1 as SQVTM and CDR2 as ANQGSEA. V was pared by 3 bases and J by 1 base, with 9 bases between. The CDR3 has 13 residues. The chain joins TRBV29-1 to TRBJ2-5; tentatively, D is TRBD1 (5 bases). This sequence was found in a woman aged 55-69 years in good health. The material sequenced was blood. The CDR3 DNA sequence: TGCAGCGTTGATAAGGGGCCCCAAGAGACCCAGTACTTC. It yields the protein CSVDKGPQETQYF.